What follows is one TCR beta chain and its context. No antigen is known for it. Base qualities were left out, and no much larger clone turns up one base away. Each collaborating institution followed its own protocols to collect whole blood in K2EDTA tubes. For TCRbeta analysis, collaborators shipped samples as frozen whole blood, isolated PBMCs, or DNA extracted from either of those sample types. The CDR3, from cysteine to phenylalanine, totals 18 residues. Just the 54-base CDR3 DNA is kept, in frame starting at base 1. As encoded in the germline V gene (reference sequence), CDR1 is LNHDA while CDR2 is SQIVND. V drops 8 bases and J drops 4 bases, leaving 28 bases in between. The data are from a study of blood T cell repertoires in COVID-19 (TCRdb year 2020). Study-level background: Samples from collaborators originated in the United States, Italy and Spain and spanned both the acute and convalescent phases of COVID-19. The dataset comprised deeply sampled blood TCRbeta repertoires from subjects exposed to, actively infected with, or recovered from COVID-19. The samples were drawn from the first 160 participants of the ongoing ImmuneRACE study and from 950 to 1,500 subjects provided by 6 global collaborators. Where available, HLA class I and class II types were obtained from metadata supplied by the sample provider rather than from assay-based typing. The material from the prospective study consisted of cDNA or gDNA derived from T cells, B-cell-depleted T cells, or PBMCs. The sample metadata nearly always contained a de-identified subject ID, COVID-19 status, age in years and sex. A freely available public database, intended as a resource for researchers studying the immune response to SARS-CoV-2, is where the repertoires were released.

The immunoSEQ Assay, a bias-controlled multiplex PCR, was used to amplify TCRbeta CDR3 regions from genomic DNA. Concerning the study's data processing: Within the assay, amplification of reference gene primers was used to estimate how many nucleated cells each sample contained. To quantify the absolute abundance of each unique TCRbeta CDR3 rearrangement, sequence reads were collapsed and filtered. Productive Simpson clonality was computed per sample as the square root of Simpson's diversity index over productive rearrangements. TCRdb holds this immuneACCESS table with in-frame rearrangements only. Some clones are missing; in checked studies, unresolved V genes explain under half, and the rest has no known cause. The DNA was the basis for D and trimming; V, J and clone size are from that table. This sample holds 140,000 to 150,000 clones; around 81% were observed only once. Clones ranked in the top ten supply 5% of the sample.

Points the paper makes about the study in general: The amount of clinical and demographic metadata varied by source and participant and was provided uncurated.

The rearrangement joined TRBV19 to TRBJ2-3; 6 matching bases give a weak D call of TRBD2. The specimen was peripheral blood. The source of this sequence is a woman aged 50 to 65 with acute or convalescent COVID-19. Here the CDR3 is given as CASRDGGTTSGGSDTQYF. The nucleotide sequence is given as TGTGCCAGTCGGGATGGGGGAACGACTAGTGGGGGATCAGATACGCAGTATTTT.